There are a few counts of the clone carrying this TCR beta chain. The data are from a study of blood T cells in healthy people across ages. Primers used in a second PCR of about 7 to 12 cycles were a sample-barcoded 5' primer and a J-beta primer mix. Using its own MiXCR run on the 5' RACE reads, TCRdb lists one record per CDR3 protein. This table holds some 1.5 million distinct CDR3 sequences, 28% found once. The CDR3 loop spans 16 amino acids. Trimming took off 4 bases at V and 0 bases at J, with 15 bases between the two ends. In germline, CDR1 is SGHRS, CDR2 YFSETQ. The chain uses TRBV5-1 and TRBJ2-3; either TRBD1 or TRBD2 may supply D (5 bases each). This TCR was recovered from a woman in her thirties in good health. The source material was blood. The CDR3 here is CASSPQTGPSTDTQYF. The DNA of the CDR3 is TGCGCCAGCAGCCCCCAGACGGGACCTAGCACAGATACGCAGTATTTT.